These 16 T cell receptor beta chains came from one sample sequenced in a study of cytomegalovirus exposure and HLA in healthy donors. PCR employed 60 Vbeta and 13 Jbeta primers. The assay was immunoSEQ multiplex PCR, and TCRdb's table has in-frame clones only and misses some. Of roughly 150,000 clones listed, about three quarters are singletons. Source material: PBMCs. All receptors come from a male donor in good health and CMV-seronegative.

The chain couples TRBV5-6 to TRBJ2-5; 7 bases are a match to TRBD1. CDR3 length: 15 amino acids. Germline CDR1 is SGHDT and CDR2 is YYEEEE. With V trimmed by 4 bases and J by 0 bases, 6 bases remained unmatched. CDR3 sequence (DNA): TGTGCCAGCAGCACCCGACAGGGAAACCAAGAGACCCAGTACTTC. Encoded protein: CASSTRQGNQETQYF.

V usage is TRBV7-8 and J usage is TRBJ2-7; weak D call: TRBD2 (7 bases). The CDR3 has 12 residues. V shed 7 bases and J shed 6 bases, with 13 bases lying between them. Per germline, CDR1 SGHVS and CDR2 FQNEAQ. The CDR3 region is CASKAGASEQYF. CDR3 coding DNA: TGTGCCAGCAAGGCGGGGGCGAGCGAGCAGTACTTC. Supplemented by reference TRBV7-8 and TRBJ2-7, the full variable domain reads GAGVSQSPRYKVAKRGQDVALRCDPISGHVSLFWYQQALGQGPEFLTYFQNEAQLDKSGLPSDRFFAERPEGSVSTLKIQRTQQEDSAVYLCASKAGASEQYFGPGTRLTVT.

V and J are TRBV6-1 and TRBJ1-5; D is possibly TRBD1 (6 bases). The CDR3 has 13 amino acids. The germline gives CDR1 MNHNS, CDR2 SASEGT. V lost 2 bases and J lost 6, with 8 bases in between. The CDR3 coding sequence is TGTGCCAGCAGTGAAAGGGGGTTTCAGCCCCAGCATTTT. This codes for CASSERGFQPQHF.

The gene calls are TRBV7-3 and TRBJ2-5; a weak D match, TRBD2 (7 bases). Trimming took 5 bases from V and 5 from J, leaving 12 bases between them. Germline V CDR1 and CDR2: SGHTA, FQGTGA. The CDR3 spans 13 residues. In DNA, the CDR3 is TGTGCCAGCAGCGCACAGGGAGGGGAGACCCAGTACTTC. Protein sequence: CASSAQGGETQYF.

This clone appeared once. This chain uses TRBV9 with TRBJ1-6; possible D gene TRBD1, 5 bases. This CDR3 is 15 amino acids long. Deletions cut 0 bases from V and 6 bases from J, with 10 bases between. Germline values: CDR1 SGDLS, CDR2 YYNGEE. Here the CDR3 DNA reads TGTGCCAGCAGCGTAGCTACGGGGGTTAATTCACCCCTCCACTTT. It translates to CASSVATGVNSPLHF. The complete variable domain, with remaining parts taken from reference TRBV9 and TRBJ1-6, reads DSGVTQTPKHLITATGQRVTLRCSPRSGDLSVYWYQQSLDQGLQFLIQYYNGEERAKGNILERFSAQQFPDLHSELNLSSLELGDSALYFCASSVATGVNSPLHFGNGTRLTVT.

J is TRBJ2-1 and V is TRBV19; 8 positions agree with TRBD2. From germline, CDR1 is LNHDA and CDR2 SQIVND (reference sequence). J was trimmed by 5 bases and V by 3 bases; bases with no gene match: 9. The CDR3 has 16 residues. Here the CDR3 reads CASSILSGSPHNEQFF. Written as DNA, the CDR3 is TGTGCCAGTAGTATTTTAAGCGGGAGCCCCCACAATGAGCAGTTCTTC. Based on the CDR3 plus reference TRBV19 and TRBJ2-1, the full variable domain is DGGITQSPKYLFRKEGQNVTLSCEQNLNHDAMYWYRQDPGQGLRLIYYSQIVNDFQKGDIAEGYSVSREKKESFPLTVTSAQKNPTAFYLCASSILSGSPHNEQFFGPGTRLTVL.

The V call is TRBV6-4, the J call TRBJ2-2; TRBD1 matches 9 bases. CDR1 and CDR2 (germline): MRHNA, SNTAGT. The CDR3 is 16 amino acids. With V trimmed by 4 bases and J by 1 base, 4 bases remained unmatched. The CDR3 spells CASSANRGQNTGELFF. The CDR3 DNA reads as TGTGCCAGCAGTGCAAACAGGGGGCAGAACACCGGGGAGCTGTTTTTT.

This chain connects TRBV6-6 to TRBJ1-1; D may be TRBD1 (5 bases). V shed 2 bases and J shed 4 bases, with 11 bases lying between them. The CDR3 has 14 residues. Looked up from germline, CDR1 is MNHNY and CDR2 is SVGAGI (reference sequence). CDR3 amino acids: CASSYGGSGTEAFF. DNA for the CDR3: TGTGCCAGCAGTTACGGGGGGTCGGGCACTGAAGCTTTCTTT.

CDR3: CASSFSGGQLGEQFF. CDR3 sequence (DNA): TGTGCCAGCAGCTTTAGCGGGGGCCAATTAGGGGAGCAGTTCTTC. This sequence joins TRBV7-3 and TRBJ2-1; 9 bases are a match to TRBD2. Germline CDR1 SGHTA, CDR2 FQGTGA. This CDR3 comprises 15 residues. J gave up 10 bases and V 3 bases, and 10 bases lay outside the gene matches.

The genes are TRBV11-2 and TRBJ2-5; 13 bases are a match to TRBD2. The CDR3 spans 17 residues. Germline trimming cut 5 bases from V and 5 bases from J; bases unmatched to any gene: 11. Germline CDR1 is SGHAT and CDR2 is FQNNGV. In nucleotides, the CDR3 is TGTGCCAGCAGCCCAACTACTAGCGGGGGGGCCTGGGAGACCCAGTACTTC. It specifies CASSPTTSGGAWETQYF. The full variable domain, with the rest looked up from reference TRBV11-2 and TRBJ2-5, is EAGVAQSPRYKIIEKRQSVAFWCNPISGHATLYWYQQILGQGPKLLIQFQNNGVVDDSQLPKDRFSAERLKGVDSTLKIQPAKLEDSAVYLCASSPTTSGGAWETQYFGPGTRLLVL.

The V gene is TRBV7-9, the J gene TRBJ1-2; 9 nucleotides align to TRBD1. Losses at the gene ends were 5 bases for V and 4 bases for J; bases not matched to a gene: 11. This CDR3 is built from 16 residues. Germline assignment: CDR1 SEHNR and CDR2 FQNEAQ (reference sequence). CDR3 loop: CASSHPRTGGGYGYTF. CDR3 DNA: TGTGCCAGCAGCCACCCACGAACAGGGGGCGGCTATGGCTACACCTTC.

The chain links TRBV29-1 to TRBJ1-2, with D possibly TRBD1 on 6 matching bases. Looked up from germline, CDR1 is SQVTM and CDR2 is ANQGSEA. V lost 3 bases and J 4 bases, leaving 12 bases between the germline ends. The length of the CDR3 is 13 residues. CDR3 nucleotides: TGCAGCGTTGAGGGCAGGGGACCCTATGGCTACACCTTC. This encodes CSVEGRGPYGYTF.

The chain carries TRBV25-1 and TRBJ1-2, with D possibly TRBD1 on 5 matching bases. The CDR3 is 15 amino acids. The V gene's germline CDR1 is MGHDK and CDR2 SYGVNS. V was cut by 6 bases and J by 3 bases, with 17 bases left in between. The CDR3 region has the DNA TGTGCCAGCAGGCCCCAAACAGGCGGCGACTATGGCTACACCTTC. The encoded protein is CASRPQTGGDYGYTF.

This clone was counted between two and nine times. The chain combines TRBV10-1 with TRBJ2-5; 13 positions agree with TRBD2. V shed 4 bases and J 2 bases; nucleotides not matched to a gene: 13. The CDR3 sequence is 19 residues long. Germline lookup yields CDR1 WNHNN and CDR2 SYGVQD (reference sequence). This CDR3 reads CASSAGLAGAQGRQETQYF. The CDR3 bases are TGCGCCAGCAGTGCCGGACTAGCGGGAGCGCAGGGGAGACAAGAGACCCAGTACTTC.

Of note for this clone: Germline and junction disagree at one end, which may indicate a read error. This chain uses TRBV4-2 with TRBJ1-2, with TRBD1 matching 8 bases. Germline CDR1 and CDR2: LGHNA and YNFKEQ. This CDR3 is built from 15 residues. The CDR3 DNA reads TGTGCCAGCAGCCAAGTAGGTCAAAGACAGGGGCTGTCGATGTTC. Translated: CASSQVGQRQGLSMF.

This chain uses TRBV7-3 with TRBJ2-3; TRBD1 might be the D (5 bases). V dropped 5 bases and J dropped 0 bases, with 9 bases sitting between them. Germline loops: CDR1 SGHTA, CDR2 FQGTGA. The CDR3 spans 14 residues. The CDR3 spells CASSKKGSTDTQYF. The CDR3 DNA follows: TGTGCCAGCAGCAAGAAGGGGAGCACAGATACGCAGTATTTT. The full variable domain, in which reference TRBV7-3 and TRBJ2-3 provide the parts outside the CDR3, is GAGVSQTPSNKVTEKGKYVELRCDPISGHTALYWYRQSLGQGPEFLIYFQGTGAADDSGLPNDRFFAVRPEGSVSTLKIQRTERGDSAVYLCASSKKGSTDTQYFGPGTRLTVL.